This TCR beta chain originates from a study of T cells after yellow fever vaccination. Study as a whole: Fractions of low cell number were prepared using SMART-Seq v4 Ultra Low Input.

Study conclusions and caveats: Post-booster samples contained most primary-vaccination clones (around 95% CD4, about 85% CD8). A minor fraction of clonotypes spanned both CD4 and CD8 compartments.

A 5'RACE template-switching step, the method used to make TCR cDNA, added a universal primer site and UMIs. TCRdb called the 5' RACE reads again in MiXCR, with one record for every CDR3 protein. The profile shows about 320,000 distinct CDR3 sequences, over 3.5% of them singletons. This CDR3 comprises 13 residues. Germline values: CDR1 SGHRS, CDR2 YFSETQ. Trimming cost V 2 bases and J 5 bases, with 8 bases left between them. This clonotype was picked up many times. Antigen specificity is unknown. Sample: PBMCs, taken 15 days after the yellow fever booster vaccination. V and J are TRBV5-1 and TRBJ2-1; no definite D call. This receptor was identified in a man younger than 30 who received the YFV17D yellow fever vaccine. The CDR3 DNA reads as TGCGCCAGCAGCTTCGGGCTTAACAATGAGCAGTTCTTC. Translated, it gives CASSFGLNNEQFF.